This TCR beta chain was observed in a study of post-analysis software for immune sequencing data. Study-wide context: Included courses were relapsing-remitting and secondary progressive multiple sclerosis; progressive-relapsing multiple sclerosis was also included. Whole-study results and caveats: Samples made in the same batch grouped tightly together by F measure. Comparison of patients with controls showed five TRBV segments more frequent in patients, TRBV5-6, TRBV5-1 and TRBV20-1 among them. Controls had significantly higher normalized Chao1 diversity than multiple sclerosis patients.

Unique molecular identifiers tagged the TCR beta cDNA libraries. Input of roughly 0.95 to 11 million T cells yielded a few hundred thousand cDNA molecules. TCRdb reanalysed the PCR reads using MiXCR and keeps one entry per CDR3 protein. This table has about 760,000 distinct CDR3 sequences, 25% to 30% appearing once. The CDR3 length is 15 residues. Germline V gene lookup returns CDR1 ENHRY and CDR2 SYGVKD. The V gene end was trimmed by 0 bases and the J gene end by 6 bases; junction bases not matched to a gene: 4. The sample holds a few counts of this clonotype. Its antigen is unknown. The receptor's source is a girl between 5 and 17 years old with multiple sclerosis. The sequenced material came from blood. This chain uses TRBV10-3 with TRBJ1-4; TRBD1 aligns across 7 bases. CDR3 sequence: CAISESRGTDEKLFF. As DNA, the CDR3 is TGTGCCATCAGTGAGTCTCGGGGGACAGATGAAAAACTGTTTTTT.